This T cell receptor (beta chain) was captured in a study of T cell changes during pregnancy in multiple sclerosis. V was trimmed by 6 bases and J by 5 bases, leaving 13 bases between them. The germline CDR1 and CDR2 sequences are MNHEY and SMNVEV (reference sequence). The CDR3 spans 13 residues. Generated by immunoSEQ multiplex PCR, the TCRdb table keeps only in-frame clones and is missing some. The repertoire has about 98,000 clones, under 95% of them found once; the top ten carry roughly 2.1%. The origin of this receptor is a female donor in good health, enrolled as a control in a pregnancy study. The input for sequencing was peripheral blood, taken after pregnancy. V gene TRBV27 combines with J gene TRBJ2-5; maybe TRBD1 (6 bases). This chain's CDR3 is CASSARGSETQYF. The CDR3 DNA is TGTGCCAGCAGCGCCAGGGGATCGGAGACCCAGTACTTC.